The present T cell receptor (beta chain) was sequenced within a study of blood T cell repertoires in COVID-19. Whole-study context: Acute and convalescent COVID-19 specimens originated in the United States, Italy and Spain.

In the original workflow: Amplifying reference gene primers gave estimates of nucleated cell counts. The repertoire was sequenced with immunoSEQ multiplex PCR; TCRdb's copy has only in-frame clones and lacks some. V, J and clone size are taken as reported in that table, and D and trimming were inferred from the DNA itself. The table lists approximately 16,000 clones, about 80% of them singletons. Germline V lookup: CDR1 MDHEN, CDR2 SYDVKM. The CDR3 runs 14 residues. The V segment lost 5 bases and the J segment 5 bases; nucleotides outside the gene matches: 6. The rearrangement links TRBV28 to TRBJ2-5; 9 bases fit TRBD1. The receptor's source is a human donor in a cohort sampled during active COVID-19. Sequenced sample: peripheral blood. Here the CDR3 reads CASSDRGEVETQYF. CDR3 DNA sequence: TGTGCCAGCAGTGACAGGGGGGAGGTGGAGACCCAGTACTTC.